This TCR beta chain is from a study of breast tumors, draining lymph nodes, adjacent tissues. CDR3 length: 18 residues. The V gene's germline CDR1 is SNHLY and CDR2 FYNNEI. Details on this clonotype: The germline gene is not matched at one end of the junction; a read error may be the cause.

Axillary draining lymph nodes of breast cancer patients supplied the node samples. TCRdb re-called the multiplex PCR reads with MiXCR, one entry per CDR3 protein. Of some 200,000 distinct CDR3 sequences listed, approximately 33% are singletons. Sequenced: axillary lymph node tissue. The rearrangement uses TRBV2 and TRBJ1-4, with 7 bases fitting TRBD1. This sequence was found in a female donor with breast cancer. Some clones in this sample may be carry-over from other donors' samples. The DNA for the CDR3 is TGCGCCAGCAGTACCCCTTGGGACAGCCCACGGTTCGGTAAAAAACTGTTTTTT. Protein sequence: CASSTPWDSPRFGKKLFF.